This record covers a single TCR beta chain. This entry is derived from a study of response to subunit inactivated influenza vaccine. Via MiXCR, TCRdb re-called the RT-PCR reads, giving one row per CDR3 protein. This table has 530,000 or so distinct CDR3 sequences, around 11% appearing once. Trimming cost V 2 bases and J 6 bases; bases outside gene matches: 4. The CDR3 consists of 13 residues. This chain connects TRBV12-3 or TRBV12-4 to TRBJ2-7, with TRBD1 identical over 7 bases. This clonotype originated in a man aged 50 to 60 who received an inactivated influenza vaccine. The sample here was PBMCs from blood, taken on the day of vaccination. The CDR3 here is CASSLKAGGEQYF. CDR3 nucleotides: TGTGCCAGCAGTTTAAAGGCAGGGGGCGAGCAGTACTTC.